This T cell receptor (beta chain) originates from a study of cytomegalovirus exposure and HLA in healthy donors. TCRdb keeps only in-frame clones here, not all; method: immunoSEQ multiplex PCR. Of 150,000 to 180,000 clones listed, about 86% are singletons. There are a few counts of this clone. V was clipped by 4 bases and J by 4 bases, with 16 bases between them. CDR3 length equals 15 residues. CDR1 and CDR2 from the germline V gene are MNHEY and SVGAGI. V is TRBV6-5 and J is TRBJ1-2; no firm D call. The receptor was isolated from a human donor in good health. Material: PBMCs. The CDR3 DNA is TGTGCCAGCAGTTCCCACGGGAAGGGTAGCTATGGCTACACCTTC. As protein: CASSSHGKGSYGYTF.